The T cell receptor beta chain described here comes from a study of OX40 agonist ivuxolimab in advanced cancers. About the research overall: The dose-escalation cohort had hepatocellular carcinoma, melanoma, renal cell or head and neck cancer. Study results and caveats: Low normalized T-cell clonal expansion also characterized some of the nonresponders.

The CDR3 runs 14 residues. V shed 0 bases and J shed 1 base, with 6 bases lying between them. Per the germline V gene, CDR1 is SGDLS and CDR2 is YYNGEE. On this clone: As yet, its antigen is unknown.

Data came from immunoSEQ multiplex PCR; TCRdb stores just in-frame clones and leaves some out. This table has around 79,000 clones, 88% appearing once. The input for sequencing was CD4+ or CD8+ T cells sorted from blood, taken in a trial of the OX40 agonist ivuxolimab. The chain uses TRBV9 and TRBJ2-3; no clear D gene. The clonotype originates from an adult with an advanced solid tumor such as melanoma, head and neck, liver or kidney cancer. The CDR3 nucleotides are TGTGCCAGCAGCGTAGATTCCGGCACAGATACGCAGTATTTT. This encodes CASSVDSGTDTQYF. The full variable domain, in which reference TRBV9 and TRBJ2-3 provide the parts outside the CDR3, is DSGVTQTPKHLITATGQRVTLRCSPRSGDLSVYWYQQSLDQGLQFLIQYYNGEERAKGNILERFSAQQFPDLHSELNLSSLELGDSALYFCASSVDSGTDTQYFGPGTRLTVL.